This T cell receptor beta chain is drawn from a study of blood T cell repertoires in COVID-19. Overall study: COVID-19 samples from acute and convalescent phases originated in the United States, Italy and Spain.

Authors' methods: Nucleated cell counts were estimated from reference gene primer amplification. TCRdb keeps only in-frame clones here, not all; method: immunoSEQ multiplex PCR. V and J calls and clone size are given by that table; D and trimming were obtained from the DNA. The data contain some 110,000 clones, around 70% of them singletons. The CDR3 loop spans 15 amino acids. The germline gives CDR1 SGHDN, CDR2 FVKESK. Deletions cut 2 bases from V and 0 bases from J, with 11 bases between. This clone was recorded a few times. Followed over time, Seattle patients had been enrolled while infection was active.

What was sequenced was peripheral blood. This TCR derives from an elderly man with COVID-19, enrolled during active disease. V and J are TRBV14 and TRBJ2-7, with D unclear. The CDR3 spells CASSQQVLPSYEQYF. CDR3 nucleotide sequence: TGTGCCAGCAGCCAACAGGTACTCCCCTCCTACGAGCAGTACTTC.